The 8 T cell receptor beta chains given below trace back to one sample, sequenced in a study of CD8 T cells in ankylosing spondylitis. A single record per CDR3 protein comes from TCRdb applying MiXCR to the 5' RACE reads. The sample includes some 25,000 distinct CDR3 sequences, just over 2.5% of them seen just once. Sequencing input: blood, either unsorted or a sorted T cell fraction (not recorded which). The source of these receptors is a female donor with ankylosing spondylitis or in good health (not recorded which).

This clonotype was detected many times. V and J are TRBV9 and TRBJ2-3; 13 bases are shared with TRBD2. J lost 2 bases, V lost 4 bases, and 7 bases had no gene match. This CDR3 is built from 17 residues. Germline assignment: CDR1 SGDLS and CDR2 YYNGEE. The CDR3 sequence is CASSPGLAGAHTDTQYF. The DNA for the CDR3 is TGTGCCAGCAGCCCTGGACTAGCGGGGGCCCACACAGATACGCAGTATTTT.

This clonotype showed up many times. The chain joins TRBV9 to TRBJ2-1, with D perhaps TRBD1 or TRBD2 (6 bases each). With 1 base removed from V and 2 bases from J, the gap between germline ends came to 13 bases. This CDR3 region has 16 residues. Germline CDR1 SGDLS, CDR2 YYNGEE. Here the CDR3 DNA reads TGTGCCAGCAGCGTAACCGACAGGACTACCTACAATGAGCAGTTCTTC. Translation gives CASSVTDRTTYNEQFF. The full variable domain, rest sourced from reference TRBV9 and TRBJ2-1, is DSGVTQTPKHLITATGQRVTLRCSPRSGDLSVYWYQQSLDQGLQFLIQYYNGEERAKGNILERFSAQQFPDLHSELNLSSLELGDSALYFCASSVTDRTTYNEQFFGPGTRLTVL.

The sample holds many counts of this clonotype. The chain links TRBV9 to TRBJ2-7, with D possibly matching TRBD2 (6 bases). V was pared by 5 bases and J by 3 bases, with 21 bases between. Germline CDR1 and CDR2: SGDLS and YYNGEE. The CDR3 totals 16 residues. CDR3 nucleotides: TGTGCCAGCAGTACGACTGGTAGCGGCTATATCTACGAGCAGTACTTC. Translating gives CASSTTGSGYIYEQYF.

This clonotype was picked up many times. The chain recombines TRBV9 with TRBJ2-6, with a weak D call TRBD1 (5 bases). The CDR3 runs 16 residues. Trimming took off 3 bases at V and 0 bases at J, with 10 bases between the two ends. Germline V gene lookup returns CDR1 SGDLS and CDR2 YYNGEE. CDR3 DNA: TGTGCCAGCAGCGGGCACAGGAGCTCTGGGGCCAACGTCCTGACTTTC. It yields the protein CASSGHRSSGANVLTF.

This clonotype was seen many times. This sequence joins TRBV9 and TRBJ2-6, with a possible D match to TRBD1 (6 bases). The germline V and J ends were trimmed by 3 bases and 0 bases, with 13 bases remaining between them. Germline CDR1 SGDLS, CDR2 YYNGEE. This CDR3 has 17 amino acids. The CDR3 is CASSGPGHGSGANVLTF. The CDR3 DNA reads TGTGCCAGCAGCGGACCGGGACACGGCTCTGGGGCCAACGTCCTGACTTTC.

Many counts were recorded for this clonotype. Here the CDR3 reads CASSPVGGVGTGELFF. DNA for the CDR3: TGTGCCAGCAGCCCGGTGGGGGGGGTCGGAACCGGGGAGCTGTTTTTT. The V gene is TRBV9, the J gene TRBJ2-2; TRBD2 agrees at 7 bases. The junction had 11 bases not matched to a gene; V was cut back by 4 bases and J by 5 bases. Germline V lookup: CDR1 SGDLS, CDR2 YYNGEE. The CDR3 loop spans 16 amino acids.

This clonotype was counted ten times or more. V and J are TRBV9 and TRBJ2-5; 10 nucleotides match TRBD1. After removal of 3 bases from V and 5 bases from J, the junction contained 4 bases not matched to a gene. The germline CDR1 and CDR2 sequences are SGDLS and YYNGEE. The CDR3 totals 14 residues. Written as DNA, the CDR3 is TGTGCCAGCAGCGGGACAGGGGGGGTGGAGACCCAGTACTTC. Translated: CASSGTGGVETQYF.

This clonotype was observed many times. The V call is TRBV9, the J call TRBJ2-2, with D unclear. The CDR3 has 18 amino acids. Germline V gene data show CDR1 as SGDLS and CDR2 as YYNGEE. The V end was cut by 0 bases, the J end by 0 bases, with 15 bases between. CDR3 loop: CASSVVGSGHSNTGELFF. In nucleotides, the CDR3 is TGTGCCAGCAGCGTAGTTGGGTCCGGGCACTCGAACACCGGGGAGCTGTTTTTT.